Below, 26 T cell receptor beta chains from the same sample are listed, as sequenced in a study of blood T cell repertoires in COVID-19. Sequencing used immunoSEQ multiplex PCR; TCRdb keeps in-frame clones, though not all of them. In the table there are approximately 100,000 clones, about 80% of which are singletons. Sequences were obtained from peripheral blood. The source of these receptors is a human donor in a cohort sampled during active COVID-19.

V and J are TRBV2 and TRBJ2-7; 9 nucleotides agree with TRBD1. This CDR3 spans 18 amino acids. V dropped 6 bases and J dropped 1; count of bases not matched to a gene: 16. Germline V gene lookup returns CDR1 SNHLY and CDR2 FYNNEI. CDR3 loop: CASSRTGALKEESYEQYF. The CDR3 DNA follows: TGTGCCAGCAGCCGGACAGGGGCTCTGAAGGAGGAGTCCTACGAGCAGTACTTC.

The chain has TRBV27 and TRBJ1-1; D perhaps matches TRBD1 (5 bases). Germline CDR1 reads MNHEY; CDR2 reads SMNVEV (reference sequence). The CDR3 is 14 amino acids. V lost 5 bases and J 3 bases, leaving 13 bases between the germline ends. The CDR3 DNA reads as TGTGCCAGCAGTCCATATCGGGGGGACACTGAAGCTTTCTTT. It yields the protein CASSPYRGDTEAFF.

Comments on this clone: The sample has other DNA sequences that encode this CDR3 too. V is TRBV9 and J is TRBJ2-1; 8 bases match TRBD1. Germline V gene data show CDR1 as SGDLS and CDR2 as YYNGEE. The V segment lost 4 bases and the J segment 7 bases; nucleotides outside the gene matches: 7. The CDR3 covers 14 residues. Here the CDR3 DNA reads TGTGCCAGCAGCCCCCGGGACAGGACTAATGAGCAGTTCTTC. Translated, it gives CASSPRDRTNEQFF.

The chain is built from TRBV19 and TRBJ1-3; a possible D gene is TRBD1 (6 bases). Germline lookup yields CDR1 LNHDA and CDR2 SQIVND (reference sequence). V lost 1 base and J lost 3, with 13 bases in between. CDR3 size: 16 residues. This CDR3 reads CASSIVDRRIGNTIYF. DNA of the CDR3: TGTGCCAGTAGTATAGTCGACAGGAGGATTGGAAACACCATATATTTT.

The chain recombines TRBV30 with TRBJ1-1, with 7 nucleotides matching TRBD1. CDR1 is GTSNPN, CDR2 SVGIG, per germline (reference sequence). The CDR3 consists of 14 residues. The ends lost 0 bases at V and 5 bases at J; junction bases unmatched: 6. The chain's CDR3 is CAWSVGQGVTEAFF. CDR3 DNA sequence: TGTGCCTGGAGTGTAGGGCAGGGGGTTACTGAAGCTTTCTTT. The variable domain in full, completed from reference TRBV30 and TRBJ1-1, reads SQTIHQWPATLVQPVGSPLSLECTVEGTSNPNLYWYRQAAGRGLQLLFYSVGIGQISSEVPQNLSASRPQDRQFILSSKKLLLSDSGFYLCAWSVGQGVTEAFFGQGTRLTVV.

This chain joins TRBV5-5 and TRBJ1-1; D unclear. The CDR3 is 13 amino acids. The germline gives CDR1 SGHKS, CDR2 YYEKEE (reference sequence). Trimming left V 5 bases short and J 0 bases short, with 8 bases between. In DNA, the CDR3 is TGTGCCAGCAGTAGCTGGGTGAACACTGAAGCTTTCTTT. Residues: CASSSWVNTEAFF.

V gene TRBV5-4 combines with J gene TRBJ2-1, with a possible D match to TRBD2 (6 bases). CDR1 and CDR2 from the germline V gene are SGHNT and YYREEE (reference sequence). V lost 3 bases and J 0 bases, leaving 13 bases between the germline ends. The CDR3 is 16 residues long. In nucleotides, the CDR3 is TGTGCCAGCAGCTCAGTCGGGGGAGGCTCCTACAATGAGCAGTTCTTC. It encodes CASSSVGGGSYNEQFF.

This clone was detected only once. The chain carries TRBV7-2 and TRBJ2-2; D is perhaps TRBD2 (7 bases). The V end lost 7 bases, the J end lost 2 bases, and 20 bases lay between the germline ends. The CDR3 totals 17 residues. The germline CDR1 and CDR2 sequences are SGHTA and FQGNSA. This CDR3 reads CASTSRGGGLNTGELFF. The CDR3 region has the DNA TGTGCCAGCACCTCCCGAGGGGGGGGCCTAAACACCGGGGAGCTGTTTTTT.

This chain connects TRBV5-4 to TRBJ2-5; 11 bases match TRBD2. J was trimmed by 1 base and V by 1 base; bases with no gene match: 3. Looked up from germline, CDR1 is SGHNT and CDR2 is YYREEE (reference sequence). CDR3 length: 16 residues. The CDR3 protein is CASSLLAGGTQETQYF. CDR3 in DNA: TGTGCCAGCAGCTTGCTAGCGGGGGGAACCCAAGAGACCCAGTACTTC.

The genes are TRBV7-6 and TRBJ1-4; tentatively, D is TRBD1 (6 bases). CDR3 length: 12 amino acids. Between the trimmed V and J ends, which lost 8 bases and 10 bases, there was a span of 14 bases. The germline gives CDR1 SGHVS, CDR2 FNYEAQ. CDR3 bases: TGTGCCAGCCAAGGCTCGGACAGAAAACTGTTTTTT. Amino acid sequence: CASQGSDRKLFF.

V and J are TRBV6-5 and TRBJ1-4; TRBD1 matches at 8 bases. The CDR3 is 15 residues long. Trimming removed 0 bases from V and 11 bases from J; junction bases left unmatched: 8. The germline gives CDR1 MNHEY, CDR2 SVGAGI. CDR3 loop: CASSYSRQGTPKLFF. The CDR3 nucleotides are TGTGCCAGCAGTTACTCCCGACAGGGGACTCCTAAACTGTTTTTT.

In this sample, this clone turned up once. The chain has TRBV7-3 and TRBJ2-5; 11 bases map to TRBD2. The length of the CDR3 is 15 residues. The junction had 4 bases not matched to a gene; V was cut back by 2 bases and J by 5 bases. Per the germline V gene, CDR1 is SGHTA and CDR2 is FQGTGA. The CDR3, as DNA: TGTGCCAGCAGCTTACTAGCGGGGGGCAGGGAGACCCAGTACTTC. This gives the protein CASSLLAGGRETQYF.

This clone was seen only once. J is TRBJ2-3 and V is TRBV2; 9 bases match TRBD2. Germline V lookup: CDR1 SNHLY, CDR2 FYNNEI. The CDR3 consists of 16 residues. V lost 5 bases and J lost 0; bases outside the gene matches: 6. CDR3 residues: CASSRKTSGSTDTQYF. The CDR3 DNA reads TGTGCCAGCAGTCGAAAGACTAGCGGTAGCACAGATACGCAGTATTTT.

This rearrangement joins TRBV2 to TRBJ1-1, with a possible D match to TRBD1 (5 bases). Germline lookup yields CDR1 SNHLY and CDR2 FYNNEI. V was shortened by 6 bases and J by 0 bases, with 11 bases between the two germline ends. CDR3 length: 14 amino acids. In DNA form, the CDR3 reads TGTGCCAGCAGCCGGACATTCATGAACACTGAAGCTTTCTTT. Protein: CASSRTFMNTEAFF.

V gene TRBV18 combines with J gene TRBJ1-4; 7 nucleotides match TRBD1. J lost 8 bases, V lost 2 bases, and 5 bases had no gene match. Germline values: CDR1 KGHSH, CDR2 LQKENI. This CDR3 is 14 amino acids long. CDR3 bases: TGTGCCAGCTCACCAGGCAGGGGGAGCGAAAAACTGTTTTTT. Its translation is CASSPGRGSEKLFF.

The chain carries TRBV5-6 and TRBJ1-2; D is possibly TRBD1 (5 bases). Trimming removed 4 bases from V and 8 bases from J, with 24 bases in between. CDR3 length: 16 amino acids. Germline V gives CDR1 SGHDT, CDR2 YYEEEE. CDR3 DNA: TGTGCCAGCAGCCCGGGGGGGTCAGGGACCCTTTTAGGCTACACCTTC. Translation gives CASSPGGSGTLLGYTF.

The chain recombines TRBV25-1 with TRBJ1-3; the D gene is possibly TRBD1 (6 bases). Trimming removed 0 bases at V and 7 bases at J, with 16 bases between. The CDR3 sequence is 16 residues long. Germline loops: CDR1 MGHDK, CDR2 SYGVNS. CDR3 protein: CASSEYGQGMRNTIYF. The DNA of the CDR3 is TGTGCCAGCAGTGAATATGGCCAGGGGATGCGGAACACCATATATTTT.

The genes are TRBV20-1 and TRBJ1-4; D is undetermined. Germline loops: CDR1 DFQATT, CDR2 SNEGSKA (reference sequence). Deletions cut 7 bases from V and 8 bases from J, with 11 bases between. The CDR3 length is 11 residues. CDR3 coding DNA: TGCAGTGTTCTCCGTATGGAAAAACTGTTTTTT. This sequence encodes CSVLRMEKLFF.

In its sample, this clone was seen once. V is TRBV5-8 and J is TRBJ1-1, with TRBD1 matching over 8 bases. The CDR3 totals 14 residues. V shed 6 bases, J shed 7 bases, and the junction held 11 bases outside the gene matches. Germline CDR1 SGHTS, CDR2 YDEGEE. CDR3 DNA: TGTGCCAGCAACCCCAGGGGGCGCCTTAATGAAGCTTTCTTT. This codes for CASNPRGRLNEAFF.

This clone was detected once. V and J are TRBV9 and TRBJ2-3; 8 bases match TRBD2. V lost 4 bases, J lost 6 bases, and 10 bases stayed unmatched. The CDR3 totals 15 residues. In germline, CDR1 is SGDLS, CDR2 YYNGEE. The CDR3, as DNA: TGTGCCAGCAGCCCGCGGGGGGCTATAGGGGATACGCAGTATTTT. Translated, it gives CASSPRGAIGDTQYF.

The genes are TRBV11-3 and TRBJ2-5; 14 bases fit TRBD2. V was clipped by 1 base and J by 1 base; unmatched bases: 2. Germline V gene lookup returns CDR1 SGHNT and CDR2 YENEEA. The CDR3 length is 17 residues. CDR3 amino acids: CASSLGGLAGAQETQYF. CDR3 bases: TGTGCCAGCAGCTTAGGGGGACTAGCGGGGGCCCAAGAGACCCAGTACTTC.

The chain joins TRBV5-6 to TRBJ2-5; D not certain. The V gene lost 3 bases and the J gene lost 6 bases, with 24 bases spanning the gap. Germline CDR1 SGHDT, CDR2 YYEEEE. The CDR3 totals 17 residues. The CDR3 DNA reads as TGTGCCAGCAGCTCTACCTCGGGTCAGCAAAGTGTACAGACCCAGTACTTC. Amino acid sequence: CASSSTSGQQSVQTQYF.

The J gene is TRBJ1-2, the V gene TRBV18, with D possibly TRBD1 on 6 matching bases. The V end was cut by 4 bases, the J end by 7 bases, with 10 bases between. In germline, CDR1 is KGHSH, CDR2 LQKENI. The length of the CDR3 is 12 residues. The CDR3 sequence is CASSQRTVGYTF. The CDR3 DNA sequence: TGTGCCAGCTCACAACGGACAGTTGGCTACACCTTC. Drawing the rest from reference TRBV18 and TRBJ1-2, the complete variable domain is NAGVMQNPRHLVRRRGQEARLRCSPMKGHSHVYWYRQLPEEGLKFMVYLQKENIIDESGMPKERFSAEFPKEGPSILRIQQVVRGDSAAYFCASSQRTVGYTFGSGTRLTVV.

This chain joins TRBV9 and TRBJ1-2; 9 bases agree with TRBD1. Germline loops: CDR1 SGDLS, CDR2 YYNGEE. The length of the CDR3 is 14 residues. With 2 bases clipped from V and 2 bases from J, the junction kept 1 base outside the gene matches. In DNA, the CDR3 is TGTGCCAGCAGCGTTGGGACAGGGAACTATGGCTACACCTTC. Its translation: CASSVGTGNYGYTF.

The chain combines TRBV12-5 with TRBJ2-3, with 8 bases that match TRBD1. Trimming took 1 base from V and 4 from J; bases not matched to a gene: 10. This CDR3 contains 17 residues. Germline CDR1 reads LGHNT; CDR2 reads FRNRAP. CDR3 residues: CASGLGIRGPRADTQYF. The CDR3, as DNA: TGTGCTAGTGGTTTGGGGATCAGGGGGCCCAGGGCAGATACGCAGTATTTT.

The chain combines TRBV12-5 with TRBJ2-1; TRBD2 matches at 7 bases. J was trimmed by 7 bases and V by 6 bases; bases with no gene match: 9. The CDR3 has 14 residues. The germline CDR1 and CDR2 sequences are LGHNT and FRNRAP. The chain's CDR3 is CASGTWGGQNEQFF. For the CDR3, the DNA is TGTGCTAGTGGAACCTGGGGGGGTCAAAATGAGCAGTTCTTC.